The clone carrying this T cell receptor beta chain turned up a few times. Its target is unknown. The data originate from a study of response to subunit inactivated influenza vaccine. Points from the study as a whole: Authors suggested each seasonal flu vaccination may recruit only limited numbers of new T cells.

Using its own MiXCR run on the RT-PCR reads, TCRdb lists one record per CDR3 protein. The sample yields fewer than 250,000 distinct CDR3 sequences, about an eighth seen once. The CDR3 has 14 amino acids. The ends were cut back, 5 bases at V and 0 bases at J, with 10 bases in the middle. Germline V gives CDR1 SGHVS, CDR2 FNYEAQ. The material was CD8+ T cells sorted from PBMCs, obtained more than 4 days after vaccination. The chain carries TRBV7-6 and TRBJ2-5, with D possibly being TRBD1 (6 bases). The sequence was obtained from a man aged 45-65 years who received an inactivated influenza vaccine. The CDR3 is CASSRTVYQETQYF. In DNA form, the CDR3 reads TGTGCCAGCAGCAGGACAGTATACCAAGAGACCCAGTACTTC.